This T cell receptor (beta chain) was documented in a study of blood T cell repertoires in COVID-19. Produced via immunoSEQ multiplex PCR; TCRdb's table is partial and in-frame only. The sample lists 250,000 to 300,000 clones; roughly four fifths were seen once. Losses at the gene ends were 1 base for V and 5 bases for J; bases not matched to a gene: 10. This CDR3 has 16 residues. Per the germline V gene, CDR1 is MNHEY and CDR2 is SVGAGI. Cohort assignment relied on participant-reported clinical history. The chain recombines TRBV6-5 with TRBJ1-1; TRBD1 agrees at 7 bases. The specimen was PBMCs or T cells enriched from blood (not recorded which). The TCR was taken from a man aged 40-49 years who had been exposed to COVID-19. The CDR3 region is CASSYLSGTVRTEAFF. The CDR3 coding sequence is TGTGCCAGCAGTTACTTGTCAGGGACAGTACGAACTGAAGCTTTCTTT.